These 13 T cell receptor beta chains were sequenced from one sample in a study of T cell responses to AZD1222 COVID-19 vaccine. The table came from immunoSEQ multiplex PCR; TCRdb's copy has only in-frame clones and leaves some out. The sample lists roughly 99,000 clones, 91% occurring once. The sequencing used peripheral blood, collected 28 days after the second AZD1222 dose. The receptors shown here come from an adult who received the AZD1222 COVID-19 vaccine.

This chain links TRBV28 with TRBJ2-1; 8 positions agree with TRBD2. CDR1 MDHEN and CDR2 SYDVKM come from the germline V gene. The ends lost 6 bases at V and 0 bases at J; junction bases unmatched: 10. This CDR3 is 17 amino acids long. The CDR3 nucleotides read TGTGCCAGCAGGCCGATTGGGGCGGGAGGCTCCTACAATGAGCAGTTCTTC. This gives the protein CASRPIGAGGSYNEQFF.

The gene calls are TRBV30 and TRBJ2-3; 9 nucleotides agree with TRBD2. The V gene end was trimmed by 3 bases and the J gene end by 6 bases; junction bases not matched to a gene: 10. Germline CDR1 GTSNPN, CDR2 SVGIG (reference sequence). This CDR3 contains 15 residues. CDR3 in amino acids: CAWSPVSGSPDTQYF. DNA for the CDR3: TGTGCCTGGAGCCCTGTTAGCGGGAGTCCGGATACGCAGTATTTT.

The rearrangement uses TRBV28 and TRBJ2-1; 12 positions match TRBD2. Germline loops: CDR1 MDHEN, CDR2 SYDVKM. V gave up 7 bases and J gave up 9 bases; unmatched junction bases: 10. This CDR3 spans 15 amino acids. In DNA, the CDR3 is TGTGCCAGCACGCGCGGGTCTAGCGGGGGGGCTGAGCAGTTCTTC. As protein: CASTRGSSGGAEQFF. The full variable domain, in which reference TRBV28 and TRBJ2-1 provide the parts outside the CDR3, is DVKVTQSSRYLVKRTGEKVFLECVQDMDHENMFWYRQDPGLGLRLIYFSYDVKMKEKGDIPEGYSVSREKKERFSLILESASTNQTSMYLCASTRGSSGGAEQFFGPGTRLTVL.

The chain is built from TRBV6-5 and TRBJ1-5; a possible D gene is TRBD1 (6 bases). Germline loops: CDR1 MNHEY, CDR2 SVGAGI. V was cut by 8 bases and J by 7 bases, with 15 bases left in between. This CDR3 has 13 amino acids. The CDR3 bases are TGTGCCAGCGGTAATTCAGGGGACCAGCCCCAGCATTTT. Its translation is CASGNSGDQPQHF.

The rearrangement joins TRBV9 to TRBJ2-5; 8 bases agree with TRBD1. V lost 3 bases, J lost 5 bases, and 18 bases stayed unmatched. This CDR3 region has 18 residues. Germline V CDR1 and CDR2: SGDLS, YYNGEE. CDR3 nucleotides: TGTGCCAGCAGCGCACAACGAACGCCACAACAGGGGGTTGAGACCCAGTACTTC. Translation gives CASSAQRTPQQGVETQYF.

J is TRBJ2-7 and V is TRBV5-1; 9 bases are a match to TRBD1. The CDR3 consists of 15 residues. Looked up from germline, CDR1 is SGHRS and CDR2 is YFSETQ. V was clipped by 4 bases and J by 1 base; unmatched bases: 6. CDR3 residues: CASSEDRGPSYEQYF. The CDR3 nucleotides read TGCGCCAGCAGCGAGGACAGGGGACCGTCCTACGAGCAGTACTTC.

The rearrangement joins TRBV28 to TRBJ1-5; D gene unclear. The V gene's germline CDR1 is MDHEN and CDR2 SYDVKM. The CDR3 totals 12 residues. The V end was cut by 5 bases, the J end by 7 bases, with 9 bases between. The CDR3 here is CASSLLIQPQHF. The CDR3 DNA follows: TGTGCCAGCAGTCTACTCATCCAGCCCCAGCATTTT.

V usage is TRBV18 and J usage is TRBJ2-7, with D maybe TRBD1 (6 bases). Deletions cut 3 bases from V and 1 base from J, with 13 bases between. In germline, CDR1 is KGHSH, CDR2 LQKENI. There are 15 residues in the CDR3. Here the CDR3 reads CASSPPRGSSYEQYF. The CDR3, as DNA: TGTGCCAGCTCACCCCCCAGGGGCTCTTCCTACGAGCAGTACTTC.

The chain has TRBV10-3 and TRBJ2-3; D could derive from TRBD1 or TRBD2 (5 bases each). CDR3 length: 11 amino acids. From germline, CDR1 is ENHRY and CDR2 SYGVKD. Trimming left V 8 bases short and J 4 bases short, with 7 bases between. CDR3 DNA sequence: TGTGCCATCGGGGGATCAGATACGCAGTATTTT. It specifies CAIGGSDTQYF.

The chain is built from TRBV14 and TRBJ2-1; D remains ambiguous. The V end was cut by 4 bases, the J end by 0 bases, with 10 bases between. In germline, CDR1 is SGHDN, CDR2 FVKESK. This CDR3 has 15 amino acids. The CDR3 DNA is TGTGCCAGCAGCCGACGGACCGACTCCTACAATGAGCAGTTCTTC. Protein: CASSRRTDSYNEQFF.

This clone was observed a handful of times. This rearrangement joins TRBV9 to TRBJ2-7; weak D call: TRBD2 (6 bases). In germline, CDR1 is SGDLS, CDR2 YYNGEE. The V end was cut by 2 bases, the J end by 10 bases, with 19 bases between. The CDR3 has 14 residues. The CDR3 protein is CASSVKTGTGRQYF. The CDR3 region has the DNA TGTGCCAGCAGCGTTAAGACCGGGACCGGGAGACAGTACTTC.

This chain links TRBV10-3 with TRBJ2-3, with 9 bases aligning to TRBD2. Unmatched junction bases numbered 4, after V lost 5 bases and J lost 1 base. The CDR3 loop spans 15 amino acids. Per the germline V gene, CDR1 is ENHRY and CDR2 is SYGVKD. This CDR3 is CAISQPSGGTDTQYF. Here the CDR3 DNA reads TGTGCCATCAGTCAACCTAGCGGGGGCACAGATACGCAGTATTTT.

The rearrangement uses TRBV21-1 and TRBJ1-2. TRBV21-1 is assigned pseudogene status. The CDR3 has 12 amino acids. The CDR3 protein is CAGQLEGYGYTF. The CDR3 DNA sequence: TGTGCCGGTCAGCTGGAGGGCTATGGCTACACCTTC.